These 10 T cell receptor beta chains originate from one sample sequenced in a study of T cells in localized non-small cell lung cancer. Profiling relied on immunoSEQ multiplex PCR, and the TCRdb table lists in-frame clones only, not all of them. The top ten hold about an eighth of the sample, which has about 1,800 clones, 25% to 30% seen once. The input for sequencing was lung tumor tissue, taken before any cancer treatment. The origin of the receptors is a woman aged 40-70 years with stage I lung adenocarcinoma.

The CDR3 bases are TGTGCCAGTAGTACCAGACAGGGCCGTCAGCCCCAGCATTTT. Protein: CASSTRQGRQPQHF. V is TRBV19 and J is TRBJ1-5, with TRBD1 identical over 7 bases. Germline trimming cut 4 bases from V and 6 bases from J; bases unmatched to any gene: 6. Germline V gene lookup returns CDR1 LNHDA and CDR2 SQIVND (reference sequence). The CDR3 covers 14 residues.

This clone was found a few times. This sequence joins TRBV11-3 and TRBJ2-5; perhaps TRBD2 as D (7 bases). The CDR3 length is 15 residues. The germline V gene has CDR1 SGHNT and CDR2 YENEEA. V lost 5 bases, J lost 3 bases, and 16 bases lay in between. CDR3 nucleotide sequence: TGTGCCAGCAGCCCACGGGGGGCCTCGGAAGAGACCCAGTACTTC. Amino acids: CASSPRGASEETQYF. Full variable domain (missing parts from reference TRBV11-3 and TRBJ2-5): EAGVVQSPRYKIIEKKQPVAFWCNPISGHNTLYWYLQNLGQGPELLIRYENEEAVDDSQLPKDRFSAERLKGVDSTLKIQPAELGDSAVYLCASSPRGASEETQYFGPGTRLLVL.

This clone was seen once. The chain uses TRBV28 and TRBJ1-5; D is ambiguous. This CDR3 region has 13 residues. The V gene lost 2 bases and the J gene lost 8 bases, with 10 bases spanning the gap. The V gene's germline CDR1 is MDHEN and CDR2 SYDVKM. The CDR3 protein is CASSLEGQKPQHF. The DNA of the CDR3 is TGTGCCAGCAGTTTAGAGGGCCAGAAGCCCCAGCATTTT.

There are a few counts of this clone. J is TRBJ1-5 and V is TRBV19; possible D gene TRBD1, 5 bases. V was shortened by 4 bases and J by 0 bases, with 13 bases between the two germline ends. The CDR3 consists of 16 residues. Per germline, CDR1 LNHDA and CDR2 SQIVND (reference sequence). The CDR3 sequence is CASSTARADSNQPQHF. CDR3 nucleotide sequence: TGTGCCAGTAGTACCGCCAGGGCGGATAGCAATCAGCCCCAGCATTTT.

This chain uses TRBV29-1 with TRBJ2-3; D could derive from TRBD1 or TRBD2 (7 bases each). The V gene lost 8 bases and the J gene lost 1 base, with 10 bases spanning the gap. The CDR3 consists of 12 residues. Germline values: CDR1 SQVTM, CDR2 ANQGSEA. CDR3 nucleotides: TGCAGCCAGGGGGGGGGCACAGATACGCAGTATTTT. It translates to CSQGGGTDTQYF.

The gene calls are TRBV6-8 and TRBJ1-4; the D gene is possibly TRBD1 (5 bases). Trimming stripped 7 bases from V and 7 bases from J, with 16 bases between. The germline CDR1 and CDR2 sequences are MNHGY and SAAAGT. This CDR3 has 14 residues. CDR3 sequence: CASTLWQGSEKLFF. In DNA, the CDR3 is TGTGCCAGCACCCTTTGGCAGGGTAGTGAAAAACTGTTTTTT.

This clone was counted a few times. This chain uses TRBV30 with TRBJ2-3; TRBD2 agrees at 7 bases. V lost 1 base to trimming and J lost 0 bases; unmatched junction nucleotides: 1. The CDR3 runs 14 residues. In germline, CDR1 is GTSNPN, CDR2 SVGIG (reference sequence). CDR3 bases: TGTGCCTGGAGTGCGGGGGGAAGCACAGATACGCAGTATTTT. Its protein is CAWSAGGSTDTQYF.

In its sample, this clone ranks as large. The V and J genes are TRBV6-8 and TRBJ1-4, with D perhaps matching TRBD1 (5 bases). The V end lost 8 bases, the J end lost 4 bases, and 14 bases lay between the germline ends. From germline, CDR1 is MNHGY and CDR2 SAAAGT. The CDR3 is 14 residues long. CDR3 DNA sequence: TGTGCCAGCTTATTACAGGATGGTAATGAAAAACTGTTTTTT. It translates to CASLLQDGNEKLFF.

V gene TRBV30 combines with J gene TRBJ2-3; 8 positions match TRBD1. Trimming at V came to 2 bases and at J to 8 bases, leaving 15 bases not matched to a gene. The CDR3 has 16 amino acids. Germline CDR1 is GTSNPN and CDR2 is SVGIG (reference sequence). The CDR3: CAWSSTGQGRAGTQYF. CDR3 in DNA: TGTGCCTGGAGTTCTACTGGACAGGGTAGGGCCGGTACGCAGTATTTT.

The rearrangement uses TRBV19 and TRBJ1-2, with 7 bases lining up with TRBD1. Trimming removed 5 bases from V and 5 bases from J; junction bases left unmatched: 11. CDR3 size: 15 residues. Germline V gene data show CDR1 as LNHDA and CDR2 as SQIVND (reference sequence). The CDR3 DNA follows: TGTGCCAGTAGTCCCGGACAGGAAAGGGTGTATGGCTACACCTTC. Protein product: CASSPGQERVYGYTF.